The source of this T cell receptor beta chain is a study of cytomegalovirus exposure and HLA in healthy donors. Findings and caveats of the study: In an earlier analysis, most TCR beta V segments were productive about 87% or about 30% of the time.

Points on this clone: Its antigen is currently unknown.

Trimming took 4 bases from V and 3 from J; bases not matched to a gene: 13. CDR1 and CDR2 from the germline V gene are SGHAT and FQNNGV. This CDR3 has 18 residues. Researchers ran the PCR with 60 Vbeta and 13 Jbeta primers. The assay was immunoSEQ multiplex PCR, and TCRdb's table has in-frame clones only and misses some. This repertoire includes 100,000 to 150,000 clones. This receptor was identified in a man between 18 and 29 years old in good health and CMV-seronegative. Sample: PBMCs. The chain joins TRBV11-2 to TRBJ2-2, with TRBD2 matching 8 bases. CDR3 residues: CASSSMTGGGLYTGELFF. In DNA, the CDR3 is TGTGCCAGCAGCTCAATGACTGGCGGGGGGCTATACACCGGGGAGCTGTTTTTT.